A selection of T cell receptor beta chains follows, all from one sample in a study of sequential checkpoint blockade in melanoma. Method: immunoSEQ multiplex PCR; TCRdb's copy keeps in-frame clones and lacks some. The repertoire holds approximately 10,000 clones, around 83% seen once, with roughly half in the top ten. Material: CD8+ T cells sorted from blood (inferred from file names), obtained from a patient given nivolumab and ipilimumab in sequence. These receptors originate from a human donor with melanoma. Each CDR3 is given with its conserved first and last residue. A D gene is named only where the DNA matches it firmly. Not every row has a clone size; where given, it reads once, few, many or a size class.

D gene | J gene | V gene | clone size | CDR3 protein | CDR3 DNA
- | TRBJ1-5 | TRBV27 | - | CASRAGINQPQHF | TGTGCCAGCAGGGCAGGGATCAATCAGCCCCAGCATTTT
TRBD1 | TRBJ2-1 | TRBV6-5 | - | CASSYSGTGLANEQFF | TGTGCCAGCAGTTACTCCGGGACAGGGTTAGCCAATGAGCAGTTCTTC
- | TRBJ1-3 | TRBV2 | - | CASSEEGFGNTIYF | TGTGCCAGCAGTGAAGAGGGGTTCGGAAACACCATATATTTT
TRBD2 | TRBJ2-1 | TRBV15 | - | CATSRQGLAGEQFF | TGTGCCACCAGCAGACAGGGACTAGCGGGGGAGCAGTTCTTC
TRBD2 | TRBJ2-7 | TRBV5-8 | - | CASSFPGLAGGTYEQYF | TGTGCCAGCAGCTTCCCAGGACTAGCGGGGGGGACCTACGAGCAGTACTTC
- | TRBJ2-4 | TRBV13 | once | CASSQNSAVQGISYF | TGTGCCAGCAGCCAAAATTCGGCGGTACAGGGTATTTCGTACTTC
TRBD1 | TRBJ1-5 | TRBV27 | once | CASRGQDNQPQHF | TGTGCCAGCCGAGGACAGGATAATCAGCCCCAGCATTTT
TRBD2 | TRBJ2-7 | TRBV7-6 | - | CASSMGLAGSYEQYF | TGTGCCAGCAGCATGGGACTAGCGGGCTCCTACGAGCAGTACTTC
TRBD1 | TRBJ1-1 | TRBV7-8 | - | CASSVPKGGARTEAFF | TGTGCCAGCAGCGTACCCAAAGGGGGCGCGAGGACTGAAGCTTTCTTT
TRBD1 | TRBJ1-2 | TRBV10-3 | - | CASRDRENYGYTF | TGTGCCAGCCGGGACAGAGAAAACTATGGCTACACCTTC
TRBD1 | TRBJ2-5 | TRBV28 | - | CASSYRDRGKETQYF | TGTGCCAGCAGTTACCGGGACAGGGGAAAAGAGACCCAGTACTTC
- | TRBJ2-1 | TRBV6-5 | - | CASSYSTQGIYNEQFF | TGTGCCAGCAGTTACTCGACACAGGGTATCTACAATGAGCAGTTCTTC
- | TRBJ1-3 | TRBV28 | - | CASSFFRGSGNTIYF | TGTGCCAGCAGTTTCTTCAGGGGCTCTGGAAACACCATATATTTT
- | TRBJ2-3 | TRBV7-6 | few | CASSSTGKTDTQYF | TGTGCCAGCAGCTCCACAGGGAAAACAGATACGCAGTATTTT
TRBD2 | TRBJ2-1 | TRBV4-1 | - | CASSQEGRGGLDEQFF | TGCGCCAGCAGCCAAGAAGGGCGGGGGGGACTCGATGAGCAGTTCTTC
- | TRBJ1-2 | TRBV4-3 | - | CASSLSEGYGYTF | TGCGCCAGCAGCCTGTCAGAGGGCTATGGCTACACCTTC
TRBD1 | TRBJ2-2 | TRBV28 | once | CASESRGRNTGELFF | TGTGCCAGCGAATCGAGGGGGCGCAACACCGGGGAGCTGTTTTTT
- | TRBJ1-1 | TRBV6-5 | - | CASSYLTPNTEAFF | TGTGCCAGCAGTTACCTTACACCGAACACTGAAGCTTTCTTT
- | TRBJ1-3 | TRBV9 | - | CASSAVTAGGNTIYF | TGTGCCAGCAGCGCTGTGACAGCTGGTGGAAACACCATATATTTT
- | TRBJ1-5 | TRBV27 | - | CASRGGWDQPQHF | TGTGCCAGCCGCGGGGGATGGGATCAGCCCCAGCATTTT
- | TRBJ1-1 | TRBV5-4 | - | CASSLNRETEAFF | TGTGCCAGCAGCTTAAACAGGGAAACTGAAGCTTTCTTT
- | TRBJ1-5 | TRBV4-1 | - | CASSQERHSNQPQHF | TGCGCCAGCAGCCAAGAGAGACATAGCAATCAGCCCCAGCATTTT
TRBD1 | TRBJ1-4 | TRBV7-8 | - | CASSLAGQEYEKLFF | TGTGCCAGCAGCTTAGCGGGACAGGAGTATGAAAAACTGTTTTTT
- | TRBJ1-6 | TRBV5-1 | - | CASSLARVDSPLHF | TGCGCCAGCAGCTTGGCCAGGGTTGATTCACCCCTCCACTTT
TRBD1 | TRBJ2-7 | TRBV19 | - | CASSGGQGYEQYF | TGTGCCAGTAGTGGCGGACAGGGCTACGAGCAGTACTTC
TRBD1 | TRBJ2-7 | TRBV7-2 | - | CASSLTGGGAYEQYF | TGTGCCAGCAGCCTCACAGGGGGCGGCGCCTACGAGCAGTACTTC
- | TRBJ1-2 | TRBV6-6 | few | CASSYGRGGYTF | TGTGCCAGCAGTTACGGAAGAGGAGGCTACACCTTC
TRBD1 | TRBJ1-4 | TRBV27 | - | CASSLNRGNEKLFF | TGTGCCAGCAGTTTAAACAGGGGGAATGAAAAACTGTTTTTT
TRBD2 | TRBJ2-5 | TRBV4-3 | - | CASSQAWLAGAETQYF | TGCGCCAGCAGCCAAGCTTGGCTAGCGGGGGCAGAGACCCAGTACTTC
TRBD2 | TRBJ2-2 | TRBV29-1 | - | CSVVPSGGTGELFF | TGCAGCGTTGTTCCTAGCGGGGGAACCGGGGAGCTGTTTTTT
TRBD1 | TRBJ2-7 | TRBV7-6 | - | CASSRGQNSYEQYF | TGTGCCAGCAGCCGGGGACAGAACTCCTACGAGCAGTACTTC
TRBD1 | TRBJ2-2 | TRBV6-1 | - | CASSAQNGQVANTGELFF | TGTGCCAGCAGTGCCCAGAACGGACAGGTTGCGAACACCGGGGAGCTGTTTTTT
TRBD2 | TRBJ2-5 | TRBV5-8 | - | CASSFGRLAGYQETQYF | TGTGCCAGCAGCTTCGGTCGGCTAGCGGGGTACCAAGAGACCCAGTACTTC
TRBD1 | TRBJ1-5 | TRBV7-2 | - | CASSLHLRDREGQPQHF | TGTGCCAGCAGCTTACACCTACGGGACAGGGAGGGTCAGCCCCAGCATTTT
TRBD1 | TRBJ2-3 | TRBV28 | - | CASSWDRSTDTQYF | TGTGCCAGCAGCTGGGACAGAAGCACAGATACGCAGTATTTT
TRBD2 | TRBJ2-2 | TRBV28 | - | CASSPWTSGGASGELFF | TGTGCCAGCAGTCCGTGGACTAGCGGGGGGGCGTCCGGGGAGCTGTTTTTT
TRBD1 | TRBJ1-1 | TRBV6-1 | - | CATDRVFSEAFF | TGTGCCACGGACAGGGTGTTTTCTGAAGCTTTCTTT
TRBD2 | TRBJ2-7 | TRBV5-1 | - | CASSPGLARTPLSYEQYF | TGCGCCAGCAGCCCTGGACTAGCTCGTACACCCCTCTCCTACGAGCAGTACTTC
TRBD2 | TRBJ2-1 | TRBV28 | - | CASSLAGGIYNEQFF | TGTGCCAGCAGTTTAGCGGGGGGGATATACAATGAGCAGTTCTTC
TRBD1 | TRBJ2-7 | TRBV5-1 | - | CASSLERTGPYEQYF | TGCGCCAGCAGCTTGGAGAGGACAGGTCCCTACGAGCAGTACTTC